Detailed here is one TCR beta chain. Its antigen is currently not known. No base qualities exist here, and no much larger clone lies one base off it. This sample stems from a study of T cells in narcolepsy (dated by TCRdb to the late 2010s). Regarding the study in general: Patients with narcolepsy type 1 or type 2 (NT1, NT2) were enrolled in the study together with healthy control donors. The study used TCR Vbeta sequencing to track clonotypes in blood and CSF while looking for autoreactive T cells in narcolepsy patients that target self-antigens of hypocretin neurons (hypocretin, TRIB2).

For TCR Vbeta sequencing, memory CD4+ T cells were sorted ex vivo from the peripheral blood of narcolepsy patients and healthy controls. V is pared back by 6 bases and J by 4 bases, with 19 bases lying between the germline termini. From the cysteine through the phenylalanine, the CDR3 covers 15 amino acids. Here the CDR3 DNA is all that survives: 45 bases in frame from base 1. As encoded in the germline V gene (reference sequence), CDR1 is MNHNY while CDR2 is SVGAGI. The investigation overall reported the following: In plots comparing CSF and blood CD4+ T cell clonotypes from the same patient, HCRT-specific and TRIB2-specific autoreactive clonotypes were highlighted. Some blood memory CD4+ repertoires from patients and controls contained no sequences matching autoreactive T cell clones. According to the report, autoreactive clonotypes were detected serially in the blood of the same patients and of different patients, but not in healthy controls. Patients and controls had comparable numbers of sequenced blood memory CD4+ clonotypes, averaging about 39,000 and 30,000, respectively.

The library was obtained by the immunoSEQ multiplex PCR assay. TCRdb took over this immuneACCESS table, retaining in-frame rearrangements with V and J assigned. Such tables are incomplete; in checked studies, under half of the missing clones stem from an unresolved V gene, and the remainder is unexplained. Recorded for this sample are about 33,000 clones; 75% to 90% of them occurred a single time. The ten biggest clones cover around 1.2% of the sample. This sequence originates from a human donor with narcolepsy. Recombination connected TRBV6-6 to TRBJ2-7, with no confidently assigned D gene. Specimen: CD45RA- memory CD4+ T cells from PBMCs. This specimen's cell subset or site label, per the study, means: memory T cells sorted ex vivo from peripheral blood. The nucleotide sequence reads TGTGCCAGCAGCCATGACAAGGCGACCGGATACGAGCAGTACTTC. Its protein product is CASSHDKATGYEQYF.